The rows below give T cell receptor beta chains drawn from one sample of a study of cytomegalovirus exposure and HLA in healthy donors. TCRdb's copy holds only in-frame clones and misses some; the assay was immunoSEQ multiplex PCR. The sample includes around 190,000 clones, around three quarters seen only once; the top ten take 4.4%. The sequencing sample was made of PBMCs. Receptors originate from a woman younger than 45 in good health and CMV-seropositive. Both conserved end residues are part of each CDR3.

j_gene: TRBJ1-5; v_gene: TRBV28; CDR3aa: CASSSSRDRGNQPQHF
j_gene: TRBJ2-7; v_gene: TRBV11-3; CDR3aa: CASSSSGTSVSYEQYF
j_gene: TRBJ1-2; v_gene: TRBV5-1; CDR3aa: CASSFGRVYNGYTF
j_gene: TRBJ2-3; v_gene: TRBV5-1; CDR3aa: CASSLVAGSDTQYF
j_gene: TRBJ2-5; v_gene: TRBV4-3; CDR3aa: CASSHLRRGQGETQYF
j_gene: TRBJ2-7; v_gene: TRBV6-5; CDR3aa: CASSAGASYEQYF
j_gene: TRBJ2-4; v_gene: TRBV6-5; CDR3aa: CASSADRGWDIQYF
j_gene: TRBJ1-3; v_gene: TRBV13; CDR3aa: CASSPYRASPRSGNTIYF
j_gene: TRBJ1-1; v_gene: TRBV5-4; CDR3aa: CASSWDSWNTEAFF
j_gene: TRBJ1-5; v_gene: TRBV30; CDR3aa: CAWSAPRTGGNQPQHF
j_gene: TRBJ2-4; v_gene: TRBV5-6; CDR3aa: CASSAGGAGPKNIQYF
j_gene: TRBJ1-2; v_gene: TRBV11-2; CDR3aa: CASSSPPTRTAEGYTF
j_gene: TRBJ1-2; v_gene: TRBV30; CDR3aa: CAWSVREEGYTF
j_gene: TRBJ2-1; v_gene: TRBV30; CDR3aa: CAWNLVGDEQFF
j_gene: TRBJ2-7; v_gene: TRBV11-2; CDR3aa: CASTEYRRGEQYF
j_gene: TRBJ2-7; v_gene: TRBV27; CDR3aa: CASSESRFYEQYF
j_gene: TRBJ1-5; v_gene: TRBV10-2; CDR3aa: CASSGKGGSNQPQHF
j_gene: TRBJ1-1; v_gene: TRBV4-3; CDR3aa: CASSTRGLPNTEAFF
j_gene: TRBJ2-3; v_gene: TRBV5-1; CDR3aa: CASSSLAGGSTDTQYF
j_gene: TRBJ2-7; v_gene: TRBV4-2; CDR3aa: CASSPFSTGGDYTYEQYF
j_gene: TRBJ2-1; v_gene: TRBV7-2; CDR3aa: CANRRLADNEQFF
j_gene: TRBJ1-4; v_gene: TRBV5-3; CDR3aa: CARSHYPEDREKLFF
j_gene: TRBJ2-1; v_gene: TRBV5-4; CDR3aa: CASSLGGGRNEQFF
j_gene: TRBJ1-3; v_gene: TRBV5-1; CDR3aa: CASSGPWDRITKLISGNTIYF
j_gene: TRBJ1-5; v_gene: TRBV6-5; CDR3aa: CASRPYRGFNQPQHF